A selection of T cell receptor beta chains follows, all from one sample in a study of cytomegalovirus exposure and HLA in healthy donors. Sequencing was performed with immunoSEQ multiplex PCR; in TCRdb, only in-frame clones are kept and a portion is missing. The sample includes around 120,000 clones, 65% to 90% seen only once; the top ten take over 9%. The sequencing input was PBMCs. These receptors all come from a male donor in good health and CMV-seropositive. Each CDR3 is given without its conserved first and last residue. The order of the fields is CDR3 protein, V gene.

ASSAGEPEQF | TRBV2
ASGDFSYEQY | TRBV27
ASSLAQDSYSPLH | TRBV7-2
ASSLDRGNTEAF | TRBV5-1
ASRRLSTSGKKGEQY | TRBV2
AISARGRTEAF | TRBV28
ASSPLAGVRNEQY | TRBV28
ASSRLAGRADTQY | TRBV2
ASRAGSGANVLT | TRBV7-9
ASSLVPRWGALGETQY | TRBV28
ASSHRGLAGVETQY | TRBV11-3
ASSREAGGDTGELF | TRBV4-3
ASSSRTAHNEQF | TRBV11-2
ASSGTGNSPLH | TRBV9
ASSQDHTGNNEQF | TRBV4-1
AWSEQVDQPQH | TRBV30
ASSRRTASSYEQY | TRBV28
ASSLTSGQPYEQY | TRBV19
ASRGPTDTQY | TRBV9
ASSELPTASSGANVLT | TRBV6-4
AWSVKGIQETQY | TRBV30
ASSSGLAGVGFTDTQY | TRBV5-1
ASSSFSGYEQY | TRBV27
ASSLAWGRAGNEQF | TRBV5-1
ASSLRLAQEGETQY | TRBV4-2
SARGGGYTGELF | TRBV29-1
ASSRLYSYEQY | TRBV27
ASKDSQPRIEAF | TRBV19
ASSLEQGHYEQY | TRBV7-9
AWKGTVASNEKLF | TRBV30
ASSGTSVTHEQY | TRBV9
ASSIGTGAYLNSNQPQH | TRBV19
ASSSYRGGEQF | TRBV7-2
ASSRDRGNYGYT | TRBV4-1
ASSLSQGVTGELF | TRBV7-9
ASNDLIGELF | TRBV28
DVHKNTEAF | TRBV10-3
ASSLYPLWETGANVLT | TRBV28
ASSQDPHSIIWGYT | TRBV4-2
ASSLATGTAYNEQF | TRBV7-2
ATSRDLPGQTNTGELF | TRBV15
ASSLVGGLGTEAF | TRBV5-6
ASSFGTAAISGNTIY | TRBV4-3
ASSQVGAGASLTYNEQF | TRBV4-2
ASSPGGGDGYT | TRBV5-1
ASSRDSITDTQY | TRBV5-4
ASSLESSSIEQF | TRBV5-4
ASSLWSGGWATGELF | TRBV28
ASSLAGTGLNEQF | TRBV5-6